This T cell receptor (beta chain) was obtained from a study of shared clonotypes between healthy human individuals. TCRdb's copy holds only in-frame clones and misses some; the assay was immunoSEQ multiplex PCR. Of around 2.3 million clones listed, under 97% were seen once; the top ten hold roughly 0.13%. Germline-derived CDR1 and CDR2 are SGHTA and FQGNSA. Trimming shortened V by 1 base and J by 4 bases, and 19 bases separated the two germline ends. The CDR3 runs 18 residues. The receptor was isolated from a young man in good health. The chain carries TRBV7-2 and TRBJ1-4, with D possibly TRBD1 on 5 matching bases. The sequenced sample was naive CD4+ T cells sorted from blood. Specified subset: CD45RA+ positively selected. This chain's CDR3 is CASSLDRPGRARNEKLFF. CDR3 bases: TGTGCCAGCAGCTTAGACCGACCGGGACGGGCACGTAATGAAAAACTGTTTTTT.